This T cell receptor (beta chain) comes out of a study of graft-versus-host responses after intestinal transplantation. J was trimmed by 1 base and V by 1 base; bases with no gene match: 10. Germline assignment: CDR1 SGHTA and CDR2 FQGTGA. The CDR3 extends over 19 amino acids. TCRdb keeps only in-frame clones here, not all; method: immunoSEQ multiplex PCR. This sample has more than 9,000 clones, with 93% found just once. The material was PBMCs, obtained approximately 110 days after intestinal transplant. The genes are TRBV7-3 and TRBJ2-6; the match to TRBD1 covers 7 bases. The TCR sequence derives from a human patient who received an intestinal transplant, so some T cells may come from the graft donor. The CDR3 nucleotides are TGTGCCAGCAGCTTAATCGGGCAGGGGGAAGGGTCTGGGGCCAACGTCCTGACTTTC. This codes for CASSLIGQGEGSGANVLTF.